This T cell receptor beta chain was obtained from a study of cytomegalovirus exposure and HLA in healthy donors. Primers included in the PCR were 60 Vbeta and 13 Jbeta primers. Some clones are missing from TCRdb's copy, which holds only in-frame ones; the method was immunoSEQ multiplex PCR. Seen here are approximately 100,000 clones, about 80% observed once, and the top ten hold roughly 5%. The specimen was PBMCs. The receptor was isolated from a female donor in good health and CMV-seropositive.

This CDR3 reads CASSQQGSYNEQFF. CDR3 bases: TGCGCCAGCAGCCAACAGGGTTCCTACAATGAGCAGTTCTTC. The chain links TRBV4-3 to TRBJ2-1, with a possible D match to TRBD1 (5 bases). This CDR3 has 14 residues. Trimming shortened V by 2 bases and J by 1 base, and 6 bases separated the two germline ends. CDR1 and CDR2 from the germline V gene are LGHNA and YSLEER.